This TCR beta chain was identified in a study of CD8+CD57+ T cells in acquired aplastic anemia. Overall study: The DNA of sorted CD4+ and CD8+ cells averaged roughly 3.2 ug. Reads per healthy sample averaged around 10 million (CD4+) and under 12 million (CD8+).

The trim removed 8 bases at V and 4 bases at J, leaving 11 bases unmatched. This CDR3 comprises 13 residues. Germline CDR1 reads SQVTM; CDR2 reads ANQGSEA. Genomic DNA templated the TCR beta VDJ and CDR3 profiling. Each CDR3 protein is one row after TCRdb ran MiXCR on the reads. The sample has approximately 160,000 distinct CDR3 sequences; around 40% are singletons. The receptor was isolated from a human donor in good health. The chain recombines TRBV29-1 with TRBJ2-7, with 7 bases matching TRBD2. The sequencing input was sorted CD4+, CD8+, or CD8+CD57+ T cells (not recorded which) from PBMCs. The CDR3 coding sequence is TGCAGCCTGAGGGGACCAGCGGGATACGAGCAGTACTTC. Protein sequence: CSLRGPAGYEQYF.